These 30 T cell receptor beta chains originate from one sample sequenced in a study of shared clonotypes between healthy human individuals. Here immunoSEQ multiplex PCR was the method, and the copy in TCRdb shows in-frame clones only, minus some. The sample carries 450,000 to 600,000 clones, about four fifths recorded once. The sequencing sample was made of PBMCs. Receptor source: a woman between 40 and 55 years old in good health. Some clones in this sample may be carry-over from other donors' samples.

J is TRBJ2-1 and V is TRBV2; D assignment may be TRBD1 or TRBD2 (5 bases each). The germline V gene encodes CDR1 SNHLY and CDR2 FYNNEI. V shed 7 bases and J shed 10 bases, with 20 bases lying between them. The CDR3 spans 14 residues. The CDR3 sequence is CASITGAHHGEQFF. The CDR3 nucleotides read TGTGCCAGCATAACCGGGGCCCACCACGGGGAGCAGTTCTTC.

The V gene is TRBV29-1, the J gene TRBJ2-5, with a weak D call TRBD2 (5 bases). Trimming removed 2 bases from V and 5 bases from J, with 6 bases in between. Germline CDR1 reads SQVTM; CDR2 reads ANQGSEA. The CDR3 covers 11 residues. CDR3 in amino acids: CSVERRETQYF. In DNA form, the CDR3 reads TGCAGCGTTGAACGGAGGGAGACCCAGTACTTC.

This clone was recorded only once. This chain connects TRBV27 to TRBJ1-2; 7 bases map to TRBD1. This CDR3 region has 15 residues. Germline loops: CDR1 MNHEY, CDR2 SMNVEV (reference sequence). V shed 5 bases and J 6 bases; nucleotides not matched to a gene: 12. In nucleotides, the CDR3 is TGTGCCAGCAGTACCTCCGGGACAGTCTGGAATGGCTACACCTTC. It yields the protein CASSTSGTVWNGYTF.

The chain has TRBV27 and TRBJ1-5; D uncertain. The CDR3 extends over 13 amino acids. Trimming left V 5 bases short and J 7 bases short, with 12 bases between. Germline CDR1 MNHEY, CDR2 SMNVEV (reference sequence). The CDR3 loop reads CASSPRGGQPQHF. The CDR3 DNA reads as TGTGCCAGCAGTCCCCGGGGAGGCCAGCCCCAGCATTTT.

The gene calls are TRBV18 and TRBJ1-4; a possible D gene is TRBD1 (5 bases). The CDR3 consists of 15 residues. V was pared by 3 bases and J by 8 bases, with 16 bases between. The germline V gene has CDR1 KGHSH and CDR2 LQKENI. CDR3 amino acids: CASSPRRAEGEKLFF. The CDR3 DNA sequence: TGTGCCAGCTCACCCCGCAGGGCAGAAGGAGAAAAACTGTTTTTT.

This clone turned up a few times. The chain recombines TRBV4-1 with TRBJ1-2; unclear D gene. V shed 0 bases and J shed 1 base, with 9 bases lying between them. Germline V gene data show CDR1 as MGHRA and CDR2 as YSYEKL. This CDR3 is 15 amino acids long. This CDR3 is CASSQDLHLNYGYTF. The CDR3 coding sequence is TGCGCCAGCAGCCAAGATCTTCACCTTAACTATGGCTACACCTTC.

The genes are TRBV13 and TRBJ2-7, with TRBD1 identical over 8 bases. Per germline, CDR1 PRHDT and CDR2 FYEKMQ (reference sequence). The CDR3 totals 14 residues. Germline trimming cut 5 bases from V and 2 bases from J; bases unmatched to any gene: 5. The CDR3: CASSPTGVPYEQYF. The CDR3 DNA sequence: TGTGCCAGCAGCCCGACAGGGGTTCCCTACGAGCAGTACTTC.

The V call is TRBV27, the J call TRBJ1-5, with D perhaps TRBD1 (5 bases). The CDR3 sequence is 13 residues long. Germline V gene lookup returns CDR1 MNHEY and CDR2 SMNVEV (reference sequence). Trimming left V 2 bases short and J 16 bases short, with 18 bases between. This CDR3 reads CASSLDRSGNEHF. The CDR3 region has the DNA TGTGCCAGCAGTTTAGATCGATCAGGGAACGAACATTTT.

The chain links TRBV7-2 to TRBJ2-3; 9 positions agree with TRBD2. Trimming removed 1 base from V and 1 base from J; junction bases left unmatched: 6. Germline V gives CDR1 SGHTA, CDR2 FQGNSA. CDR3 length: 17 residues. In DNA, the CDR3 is TGTGCCAGCAGCTTAGTTAGTAGCGGGAGCGGCACAGATACGCAGTATTTT. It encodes CASSLVSSGSGTDTQYF.

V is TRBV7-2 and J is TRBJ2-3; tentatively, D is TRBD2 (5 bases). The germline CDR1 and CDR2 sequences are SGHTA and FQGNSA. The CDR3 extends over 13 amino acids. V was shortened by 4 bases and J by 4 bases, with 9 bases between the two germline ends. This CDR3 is CASSYGRADTQYF. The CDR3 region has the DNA TGTGCCAGCAGCTACGGGCGGGCAGATACGCAGTATTTT.

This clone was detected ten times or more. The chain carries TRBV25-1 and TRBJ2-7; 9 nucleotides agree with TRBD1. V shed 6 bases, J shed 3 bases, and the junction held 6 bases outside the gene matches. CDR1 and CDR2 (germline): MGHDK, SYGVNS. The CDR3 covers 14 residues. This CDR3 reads CASRSGTGNYEQYF. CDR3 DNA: TGTGCCAGCAGATCCGGGACAGGGAACTACGAGCAGTACTTC.

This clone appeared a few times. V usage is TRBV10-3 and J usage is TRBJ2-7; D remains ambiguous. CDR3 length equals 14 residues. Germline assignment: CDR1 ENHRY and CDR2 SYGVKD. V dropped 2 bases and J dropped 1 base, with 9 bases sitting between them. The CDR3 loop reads CAISEATVSYEQYF. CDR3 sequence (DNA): TGTGCCATCAGTGAGGCAACAGTGTCCTACGAGCAGTACTTC.

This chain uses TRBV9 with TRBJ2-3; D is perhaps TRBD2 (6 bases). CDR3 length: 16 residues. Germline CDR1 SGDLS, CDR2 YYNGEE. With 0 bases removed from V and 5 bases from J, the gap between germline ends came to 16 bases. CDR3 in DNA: TGTGCCAGCAGCGTAGATATGGAGGGGACTTTAGATACGCAGTATTTT. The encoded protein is CASSVDMEGTLDTQYF.

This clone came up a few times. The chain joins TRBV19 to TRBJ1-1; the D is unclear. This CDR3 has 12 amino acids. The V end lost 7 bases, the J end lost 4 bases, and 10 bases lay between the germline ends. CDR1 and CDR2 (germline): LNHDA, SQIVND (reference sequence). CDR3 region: CASTRVGTEAFF. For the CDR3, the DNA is TGTGCCAGTACACGAGTTGGCACTGAAGCTTTCTTT. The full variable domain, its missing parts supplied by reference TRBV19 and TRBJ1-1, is DGGITQSPKYLFRKEGQNVTLSCEQNLNHDAMYWYRQDPGQGLRLIYYSQIVNDFQKGDIAEGYSVSREKKESFPLTVTSAQKNPTAFYLCASTRVGTEAFFGQGTRLTVV.

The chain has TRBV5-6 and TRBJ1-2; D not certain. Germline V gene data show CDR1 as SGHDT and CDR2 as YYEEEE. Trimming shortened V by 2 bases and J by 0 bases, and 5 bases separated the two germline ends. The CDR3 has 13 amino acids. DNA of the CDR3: TGTGCCAGCAGCTTCCCAGCTAACTATGGCTACACCTTC. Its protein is CASSFPANYGYTF.

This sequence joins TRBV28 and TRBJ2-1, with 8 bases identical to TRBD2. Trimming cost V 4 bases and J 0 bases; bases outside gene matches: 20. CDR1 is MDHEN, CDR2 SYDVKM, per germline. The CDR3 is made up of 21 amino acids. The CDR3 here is CASSSRQLAVHRTSSYNEQFF. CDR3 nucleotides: TGTGCCAGCAGTTCACGGCAACTAGCGGTCCATCGAACGAGCTCCTACAATGAGCAGTTCTTC.

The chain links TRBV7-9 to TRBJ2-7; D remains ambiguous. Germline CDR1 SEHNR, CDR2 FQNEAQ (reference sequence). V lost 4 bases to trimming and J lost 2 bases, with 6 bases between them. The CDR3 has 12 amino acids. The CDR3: CASSSTTYEQYF. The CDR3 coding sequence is TGTGCCAGCAGCTCAACCACCTACGAGCAGTACTTC.

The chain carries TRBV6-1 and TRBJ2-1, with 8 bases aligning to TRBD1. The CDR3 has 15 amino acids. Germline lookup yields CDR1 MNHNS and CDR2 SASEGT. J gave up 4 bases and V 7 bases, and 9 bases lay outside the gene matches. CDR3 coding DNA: TGTGCCAGCACGATGGACAGGGCCTTATACAATGAGCAGTTCTTC. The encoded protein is CASTMDRALYNEQFF.

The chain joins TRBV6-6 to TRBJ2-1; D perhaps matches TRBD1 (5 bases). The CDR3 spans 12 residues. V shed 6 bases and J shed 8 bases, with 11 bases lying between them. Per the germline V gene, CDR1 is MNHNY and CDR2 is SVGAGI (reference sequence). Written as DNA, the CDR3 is TGTGCCAGCAGCTCCAGGGCGGATGAGCAGTTCTTC. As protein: CASSSRADEQFF.

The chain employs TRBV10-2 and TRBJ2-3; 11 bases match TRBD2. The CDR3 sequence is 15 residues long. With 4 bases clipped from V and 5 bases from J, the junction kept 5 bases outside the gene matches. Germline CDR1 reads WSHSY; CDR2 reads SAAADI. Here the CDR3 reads CASSVAGGQGDTQYF. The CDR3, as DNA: TGCGCCAGCAGTGTAGCGGGAGGGCAGGGAGATACGCAGTATTTT.

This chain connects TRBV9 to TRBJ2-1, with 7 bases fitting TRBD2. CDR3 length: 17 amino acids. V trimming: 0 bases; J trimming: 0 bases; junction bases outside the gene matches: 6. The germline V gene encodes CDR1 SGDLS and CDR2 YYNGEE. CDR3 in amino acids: CASSVDQRGDSYNEQFF. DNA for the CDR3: TGTGCCAGCAGCGTAGACCAACGGGGGGACTCCTACAATGAGCAGTTCTTC.

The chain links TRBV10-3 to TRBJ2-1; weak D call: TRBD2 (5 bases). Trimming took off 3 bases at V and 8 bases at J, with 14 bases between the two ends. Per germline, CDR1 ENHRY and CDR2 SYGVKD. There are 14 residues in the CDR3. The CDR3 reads CAISDSTSFYEQFF. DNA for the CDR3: TGTGCCATCAGTGACTCCACTAGTTTCTATGAGCAGTTCTTC.

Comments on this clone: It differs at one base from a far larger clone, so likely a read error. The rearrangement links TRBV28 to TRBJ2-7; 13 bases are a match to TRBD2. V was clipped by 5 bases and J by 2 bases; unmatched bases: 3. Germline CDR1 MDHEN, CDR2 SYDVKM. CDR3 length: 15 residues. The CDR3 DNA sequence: TGTGCCAGCAGTATGACTAGCGGGGGGCCCTACGAGCAGTACTTC. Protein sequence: CASSMTSGGPYEQYF.

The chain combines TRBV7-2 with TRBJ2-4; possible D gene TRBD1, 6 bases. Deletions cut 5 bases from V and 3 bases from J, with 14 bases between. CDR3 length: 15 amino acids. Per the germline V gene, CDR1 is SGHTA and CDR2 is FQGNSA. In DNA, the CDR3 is TGTGCCAGCAGCCGGGACACTCGAGGCAAAAACATTCAGTACTTC. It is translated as CASSRDTRGKNIQYF.

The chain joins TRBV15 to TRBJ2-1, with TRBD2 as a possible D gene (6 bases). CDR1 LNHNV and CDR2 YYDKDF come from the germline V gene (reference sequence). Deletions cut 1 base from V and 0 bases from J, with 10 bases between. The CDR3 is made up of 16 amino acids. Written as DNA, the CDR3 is TGTGCCACCAGCAGAGTAGCGGTAAGCTCCTACAATGAGCAGTTCTTC. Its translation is CATSRVAVSSYNEQFF.

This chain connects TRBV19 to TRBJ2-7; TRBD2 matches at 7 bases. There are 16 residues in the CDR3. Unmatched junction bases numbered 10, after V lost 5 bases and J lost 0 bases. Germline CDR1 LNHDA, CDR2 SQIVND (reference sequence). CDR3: CASSSGLAESSYEQYF. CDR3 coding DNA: TGTGCCAGTAGTTCCGGCCTAGCGGAAAGCTCCTACGAGCAGTACTTC.

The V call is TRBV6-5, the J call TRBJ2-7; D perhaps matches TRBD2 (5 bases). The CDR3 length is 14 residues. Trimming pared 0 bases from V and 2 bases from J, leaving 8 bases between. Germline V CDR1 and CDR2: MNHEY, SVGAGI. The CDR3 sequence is CASSYSSGTYEQYF. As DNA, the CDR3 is TGTGCCAGCAGTTACTCGAGCGGAACCTACGAGCAGTACTTC.

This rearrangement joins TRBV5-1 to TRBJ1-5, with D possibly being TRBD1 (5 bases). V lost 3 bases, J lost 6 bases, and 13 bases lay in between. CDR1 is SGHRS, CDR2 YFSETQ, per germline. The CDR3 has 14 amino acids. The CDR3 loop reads CASSSEGRGQPQHF. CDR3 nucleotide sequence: TGCGCCAGCAGCTCAGAGGGGCGAGGTCAGCCCCAGCATTTT.

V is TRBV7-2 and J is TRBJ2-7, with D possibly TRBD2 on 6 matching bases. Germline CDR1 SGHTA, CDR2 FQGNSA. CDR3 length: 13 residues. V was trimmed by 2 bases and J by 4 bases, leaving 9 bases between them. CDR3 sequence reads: CASSLRGAYEQYF. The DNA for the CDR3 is TGTGCCAGCAGCTTACGCGGGGCTTACGAGCAGTACTTC.

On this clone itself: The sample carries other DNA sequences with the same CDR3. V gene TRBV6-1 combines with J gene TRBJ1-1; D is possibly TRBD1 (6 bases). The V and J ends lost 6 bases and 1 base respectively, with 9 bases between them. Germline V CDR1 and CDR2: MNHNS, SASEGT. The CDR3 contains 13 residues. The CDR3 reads CASSVQGNTEAFF. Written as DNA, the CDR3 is TGTGCCAGCAGCGTACAGGGGAACACTGAAGCTTTCTTT.